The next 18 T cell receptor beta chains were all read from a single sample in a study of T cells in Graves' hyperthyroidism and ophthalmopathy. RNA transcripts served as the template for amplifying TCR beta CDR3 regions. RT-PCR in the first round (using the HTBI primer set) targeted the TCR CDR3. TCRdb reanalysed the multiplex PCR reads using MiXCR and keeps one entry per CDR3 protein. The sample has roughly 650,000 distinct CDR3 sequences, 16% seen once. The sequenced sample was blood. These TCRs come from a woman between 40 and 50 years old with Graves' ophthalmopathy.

The CDR3 sequence is CASSSSGVGYTF. CDR3 in DNA: TGTGCCAGCAGCTCATCAGGGGTTGGCTACACCTTC. The chain carries TRBV7-8 and TRBJ1-2; perhaps TRBD1 as D (6 bases). Germline CDR1 is SGHVS and CDR2 is FQNEAQ. The CDR3 extends over 12 amino acids. Deletions cut 4 bases from V and 7 bases from J, with 10 bases between.

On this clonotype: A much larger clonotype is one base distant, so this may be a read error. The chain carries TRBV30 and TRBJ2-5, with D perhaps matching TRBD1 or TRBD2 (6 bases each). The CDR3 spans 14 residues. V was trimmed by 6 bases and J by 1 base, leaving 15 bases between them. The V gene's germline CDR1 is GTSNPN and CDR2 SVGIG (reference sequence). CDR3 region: CACNRGGSQETQYF. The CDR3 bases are TGTGCCTGTAATAGAGGGGGGTCCCAAGAGACCCAGTACTTC.

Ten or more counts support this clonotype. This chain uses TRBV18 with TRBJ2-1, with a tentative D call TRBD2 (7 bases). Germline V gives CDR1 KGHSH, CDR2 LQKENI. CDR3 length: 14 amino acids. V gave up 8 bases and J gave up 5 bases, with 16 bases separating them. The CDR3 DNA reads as TGTGCCAGCACACGGACTAGGGGGAACAATGAGCAGTTCTTC. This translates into CASTRTRGNNEQFF.

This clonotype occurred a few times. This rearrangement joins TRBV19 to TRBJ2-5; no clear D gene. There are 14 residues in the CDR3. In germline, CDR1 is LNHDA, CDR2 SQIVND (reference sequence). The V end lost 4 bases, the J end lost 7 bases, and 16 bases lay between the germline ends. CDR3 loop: CASSRYSESGTQYF. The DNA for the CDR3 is TGTGCCAGTAGTAGGTACTCGGAGAGTGGGACCCAGTACTTC.

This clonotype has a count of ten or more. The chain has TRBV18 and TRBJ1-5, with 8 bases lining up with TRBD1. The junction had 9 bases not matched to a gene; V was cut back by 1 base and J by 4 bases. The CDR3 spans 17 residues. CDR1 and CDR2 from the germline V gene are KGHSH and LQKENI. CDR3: CASSPLRSGGRNQPQHF. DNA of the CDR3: TGTGCCAGCTCACCACTTCGCTCAGGGGGCCGTAATCAGCCCCAGCATTTT.

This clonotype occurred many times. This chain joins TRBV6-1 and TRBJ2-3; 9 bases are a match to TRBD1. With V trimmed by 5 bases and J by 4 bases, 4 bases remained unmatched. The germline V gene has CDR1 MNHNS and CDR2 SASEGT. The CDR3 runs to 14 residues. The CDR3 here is CASSWDRVADTQYF. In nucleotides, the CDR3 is TGTGCCAGCAGTTGGGACAGGGTGGCAGATACGCAGTATTTT.

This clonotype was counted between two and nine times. This CDR3 reads CASSNGASGEQYF. CDR3 DNA sequence: TGTGCCAGCAGCAATGGGGCGTCCGGCGAGCAGTACTTC. The chain employs TRBV7-9 and TRBJ2-7; tentative D call: TRBD1 (5 bases). The V gene lost 5 bases and the J gene lost 6 bases, with 14 bases spanning the gap. Germline values: CDR1 SEHNR, CDR2 FQNEAQ (reference sequence). This CDR3 has 13 residues.

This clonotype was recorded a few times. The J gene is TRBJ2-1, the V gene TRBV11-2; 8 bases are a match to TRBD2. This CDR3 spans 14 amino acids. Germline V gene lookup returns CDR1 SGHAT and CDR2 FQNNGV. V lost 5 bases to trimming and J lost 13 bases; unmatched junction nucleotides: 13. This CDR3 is CASSPITGGAGQFF. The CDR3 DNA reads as TGTGCCAGCAGCCCTATAACGGGGGGGGCCGGTCAGTTCTTC.

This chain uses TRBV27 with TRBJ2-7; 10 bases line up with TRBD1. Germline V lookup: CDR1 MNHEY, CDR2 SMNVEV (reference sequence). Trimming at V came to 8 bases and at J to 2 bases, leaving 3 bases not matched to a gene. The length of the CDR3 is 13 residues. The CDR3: CASADRGAYEQYF. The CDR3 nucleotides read TGTGCCAGCGCGGACAGGGGGGCCTACGAGCAGTACTTC.

In DNA, the CDR3 is TGTGCCATCAAACCCGCAGGCGGGGGGCACGCTGAAGCTTTCTTT. Translated, it gives CAIKPAGGGHAEAFF. The V gene is TRBV19, the J gene TRBJ1-1; TRBD1 is a possible D gene (6 bases). Looked up from germline, CDR1 is LNHDA and CDR2 is SQIVND (reference sequence). V dropped 10 bases and J dropped 6 bases, with 24 bases sitting between them. The CDR3 extends over 15 amino acids.

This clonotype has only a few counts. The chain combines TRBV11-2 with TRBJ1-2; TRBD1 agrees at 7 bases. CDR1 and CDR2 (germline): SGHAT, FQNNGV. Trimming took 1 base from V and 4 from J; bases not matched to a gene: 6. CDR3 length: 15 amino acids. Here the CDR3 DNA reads TGTGCCAGCAGCTTAGGGGACAGCTTTACCTATGGCTACACCTTC. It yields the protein CASSLGDSFTYGYTF.

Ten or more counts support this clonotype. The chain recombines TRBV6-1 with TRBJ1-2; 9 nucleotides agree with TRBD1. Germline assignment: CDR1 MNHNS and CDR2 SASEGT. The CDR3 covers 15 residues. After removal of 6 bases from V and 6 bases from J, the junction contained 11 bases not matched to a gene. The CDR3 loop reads CASRDQTDRGNGYTF. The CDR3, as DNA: TGTGCCAGCAGGGACCAAACGGACAGGGGAAATGGCTACACCTTC.

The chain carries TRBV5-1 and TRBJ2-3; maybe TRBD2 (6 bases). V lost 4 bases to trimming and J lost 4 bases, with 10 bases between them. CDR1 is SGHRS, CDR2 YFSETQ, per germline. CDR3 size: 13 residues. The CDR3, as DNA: TGCGCCAGCAGCGGGCGGGGCTCAGATACGCAGTATTTT. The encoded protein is CASSGRGSDTQYF. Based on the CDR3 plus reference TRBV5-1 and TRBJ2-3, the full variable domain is KAGVTQTPRYLIKTRGQQVTLSCSPISGHRSVSWYQQTPGQGLQFLFEYFSETQRNKGNFPGRFSGRQFSNSRSEMNVSTLELGDSALYLCASSGRGSDTQYFGPGTRLTVL.

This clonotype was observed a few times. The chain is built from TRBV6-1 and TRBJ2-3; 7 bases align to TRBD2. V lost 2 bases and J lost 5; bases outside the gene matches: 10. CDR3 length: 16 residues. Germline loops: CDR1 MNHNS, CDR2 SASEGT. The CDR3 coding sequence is TGTGCCAGCAGTGAACGGCCTGGGGCGGGGGAAGATACGCAGTATTTT. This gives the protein CASSERPGAGEDTQYF.

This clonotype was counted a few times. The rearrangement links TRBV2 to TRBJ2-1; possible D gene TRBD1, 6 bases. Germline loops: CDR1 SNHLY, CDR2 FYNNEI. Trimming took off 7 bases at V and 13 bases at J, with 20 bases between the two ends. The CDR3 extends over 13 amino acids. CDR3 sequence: CASKDSSSGRQFF. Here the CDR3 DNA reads TGTGCCAGCAAGGACAGTTCCTCAGGTCGACAGTTCTTC.

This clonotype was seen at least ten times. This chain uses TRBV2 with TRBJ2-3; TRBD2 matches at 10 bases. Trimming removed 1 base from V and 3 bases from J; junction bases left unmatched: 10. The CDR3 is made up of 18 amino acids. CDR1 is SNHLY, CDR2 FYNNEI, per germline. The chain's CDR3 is CASSEGVSGRALTDTQYF. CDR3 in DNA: TGTGCCAGCAGTGAAGGCGTAAGCGGGAGGGCCTTAACAGATACGCAGTATTTT.

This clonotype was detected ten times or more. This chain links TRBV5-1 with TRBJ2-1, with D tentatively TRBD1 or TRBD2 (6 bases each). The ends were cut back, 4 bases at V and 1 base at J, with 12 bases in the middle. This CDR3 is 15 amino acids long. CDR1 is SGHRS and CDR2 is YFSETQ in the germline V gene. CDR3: CASSQEGGSYNEQFF. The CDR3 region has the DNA TGCGCCAGCAGCCAGGAGGGGGGATCCTACAATGAGCAGTTCTTC.

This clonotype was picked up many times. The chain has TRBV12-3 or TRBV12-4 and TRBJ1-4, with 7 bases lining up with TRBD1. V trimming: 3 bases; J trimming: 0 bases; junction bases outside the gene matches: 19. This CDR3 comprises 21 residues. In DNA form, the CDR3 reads TGTGCCAGCAGTTTTTCTAGGACAGGTTTCCTCGCGCGTTCAACTAATGAAAAACTGTTTTTT. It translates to CASSFSRTGFLARSTNEKLFF.